This T cell receptor (beta chain) was documented in a study of T cell repertoires in cytomegalovirus infection. Turning to the study itself: It was the public TCR beta signatures that indicated both CMV infection and matching HLA type.

Unmatched junction bases numbered 12, after V lost 11 bases and J lost 8 bases. Germline V gives CDR1 LNHDA, CDR2 SQIVND (reference sequence). This CDR3 region has 14 residues. MiXCR, run by TCRdb on the reads, gives a single entry per CDR3 protein. The profile covers under 500,000 distinct CDR3 sequences, with 40% to 50% appearing a single time and roughly two fifths taken by the ten largest. General study results and limits: Cumulative frequency (of public TCR beta family members) identified carriers of CMV plus the relevant HLA. CMV-specific HLA-C-restricted TCR beta clonotypes dominated the ex vivo response.

Comment on this clonotype: The antigen is unknown.

This sample comprised cultured PBMCs, obtained from culture after CMV antigen stimulation. The rearrangement joins TRBV19 to TRBJ1-2; TRBD1 matches at 12 bases. This TCR was recovered from a human donor in good health (CMV status not recorded). Some clones in this sample may be carry-over from other donors' samples. The CDR3 is CAGSPRGTGGGYTF. The CDR3 nucleotides are TGTGCCGGAAGTCCCAGGGGGACAGGGGGCGGCTACACCTTC.